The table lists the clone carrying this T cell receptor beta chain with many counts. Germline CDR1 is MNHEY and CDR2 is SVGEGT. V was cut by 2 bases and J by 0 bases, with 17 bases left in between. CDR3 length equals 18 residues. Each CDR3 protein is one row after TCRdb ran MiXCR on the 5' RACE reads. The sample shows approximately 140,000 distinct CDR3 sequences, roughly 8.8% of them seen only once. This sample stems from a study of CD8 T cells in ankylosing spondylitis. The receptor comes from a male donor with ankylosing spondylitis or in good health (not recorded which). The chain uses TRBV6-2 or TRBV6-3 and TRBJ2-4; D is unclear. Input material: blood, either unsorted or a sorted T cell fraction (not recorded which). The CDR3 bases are TGTGCCAGCAGTTACGGTTCTGAACAGATTCTAGCCAAAAACATTCAGTACTTC. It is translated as CASSYGSEQILAKNIQYF.